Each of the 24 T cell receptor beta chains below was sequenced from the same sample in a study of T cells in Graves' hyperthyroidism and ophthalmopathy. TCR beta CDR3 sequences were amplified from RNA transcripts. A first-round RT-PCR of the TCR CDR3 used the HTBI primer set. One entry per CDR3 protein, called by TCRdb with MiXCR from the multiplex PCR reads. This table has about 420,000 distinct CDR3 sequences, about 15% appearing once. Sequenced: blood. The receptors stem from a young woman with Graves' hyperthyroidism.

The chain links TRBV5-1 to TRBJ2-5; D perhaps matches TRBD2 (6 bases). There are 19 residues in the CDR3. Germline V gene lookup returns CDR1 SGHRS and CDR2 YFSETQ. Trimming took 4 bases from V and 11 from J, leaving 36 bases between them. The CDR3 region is CASSGRTIGPYHVLSVQYF. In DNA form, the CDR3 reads TGCGCCAGCAGCGGTAGGACTATCGGGCCATATCACGTACTTTCGGTACAGTACTTC. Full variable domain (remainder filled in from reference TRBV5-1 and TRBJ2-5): KAGVTQTPRYLIKTRGQQVTLSCSPISGHRSVSWYQQTPGQGLQFLFEYFSETQRNKGNFPGRFSGRQFSNSRSEMNVSTLELGDSALYLCASSGRTIGPYHVLSVQYFGPGTRLLVL.

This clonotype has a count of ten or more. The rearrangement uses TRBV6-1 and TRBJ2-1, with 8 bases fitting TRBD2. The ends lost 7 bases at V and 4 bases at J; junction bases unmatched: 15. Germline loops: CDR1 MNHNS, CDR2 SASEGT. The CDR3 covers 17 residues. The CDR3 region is CASTRGLGSGSYNEQFF. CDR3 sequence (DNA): TGTGCCAGCACTAGAGGGCTAGGAAGCGGGAGTTACAATGAGCAGTTCTTC.

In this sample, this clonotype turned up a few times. This CDR3 reads CASSPISSGNTIYF. As DNA, the CDR3 is TGTGCCAGCAGCCCCATAAGCTCTGGAAACACCATATATTTT. V and J are TRBV5-5 and TRBJ1-3, with D unclear. Looked up from germline, CDR1 is SGHKS and CDR2 is YYEKEE (reference sequence). Trimming stripped 4 bases from V and 0 bases from J, with 8 bases between. This CDR3 region has 14 residues.

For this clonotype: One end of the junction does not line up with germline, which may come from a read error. CDR3 in DNA: TGTGCCAGCAGTCACTCGACTAGCGGGAGAGGGATTGAGCAGTTCTTC. Its protein is CASSHSTSGRGIEQFF. This chain connects TRBV6-5 to TRBJ2-1; 12 bases line up with TRBD2. This CDR3 has 16 amino acids. CDR1 is MNHEY and CDR2 is SVGAGI in the germline V gene.

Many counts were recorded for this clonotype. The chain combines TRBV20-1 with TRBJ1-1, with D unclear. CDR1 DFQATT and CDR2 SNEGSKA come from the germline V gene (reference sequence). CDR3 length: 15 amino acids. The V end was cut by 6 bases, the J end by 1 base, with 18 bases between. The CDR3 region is CSANPPPLGNTEAFF. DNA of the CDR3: TGCAGTGCGAACCCCCCCCCCCTGGGGAACACTGAAGCTTTCTTT.

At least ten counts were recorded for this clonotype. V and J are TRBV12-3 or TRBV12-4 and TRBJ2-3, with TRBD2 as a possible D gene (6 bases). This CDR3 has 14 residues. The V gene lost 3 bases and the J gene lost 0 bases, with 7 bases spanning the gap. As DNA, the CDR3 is TGTGCCAGCAGTTTCCGGGGGAGCACAGATACGCAGTATTTT. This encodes CASSFRGSTDTQYF.

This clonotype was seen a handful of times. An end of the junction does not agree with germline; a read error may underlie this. Here the CDR3 reads CASSVVSEANVLTF. CDR3 DNA: TGTGCCAGCAGCGTAGTGTCTGAGGCCAACGTCCTGACTTTC. V is TRBV9 and J is TRBJ2-6, with no clear D. The length of the CDR3 is 14 residues. Germline V gene lookup returns CDR1 SGDLS and CDR2 YYNGEE.

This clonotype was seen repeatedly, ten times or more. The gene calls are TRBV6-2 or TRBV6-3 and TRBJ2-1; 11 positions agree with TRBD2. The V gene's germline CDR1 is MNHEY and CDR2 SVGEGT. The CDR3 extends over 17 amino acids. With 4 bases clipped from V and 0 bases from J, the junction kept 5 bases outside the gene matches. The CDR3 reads CASSLGTSGPSYNEQFF. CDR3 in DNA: TGTGCCAGCAGTTTAGGGACTAGCGGCCCCTCCTACAATGAGCAGTTCTTC.

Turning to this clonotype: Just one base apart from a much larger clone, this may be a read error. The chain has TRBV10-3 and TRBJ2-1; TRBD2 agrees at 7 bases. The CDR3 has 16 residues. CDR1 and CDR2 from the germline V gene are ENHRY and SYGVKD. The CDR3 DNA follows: TGTGCCACCAGTGACATCAGACTAGCAGTGCGATATGAGCAGTTCTTC. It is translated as CATSDIRLAVRYEQFF.

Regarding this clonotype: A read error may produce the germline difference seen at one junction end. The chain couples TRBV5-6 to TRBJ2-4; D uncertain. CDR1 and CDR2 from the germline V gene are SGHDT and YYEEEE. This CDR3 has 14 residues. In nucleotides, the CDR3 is TGTGCCTGCAGCCGTGTACTAGCCAAAAACATTCAGTACTTC. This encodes CACSRVLAKNIQYF. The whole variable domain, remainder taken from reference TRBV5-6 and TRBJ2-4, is DAGVTQSPTHLIKTRGQQVTLRCSPKSGHDTVSWYQQALGQGPQFIFQYYEEEERQRGNFPDRFSGHQFPNYSSELNVNALLLGDSALYLCACSRVLAKNIQYFGAGTRLSVL.

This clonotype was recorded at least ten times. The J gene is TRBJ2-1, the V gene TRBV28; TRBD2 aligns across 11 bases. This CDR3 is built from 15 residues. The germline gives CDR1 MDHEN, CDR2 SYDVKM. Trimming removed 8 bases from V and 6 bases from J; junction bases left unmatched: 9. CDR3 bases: TGTGCCAGCGGAGTAGCGGGAGGGCCTGGCAATGAGCAGTTCTTC. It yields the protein CASGVAGGPGNEQFF.

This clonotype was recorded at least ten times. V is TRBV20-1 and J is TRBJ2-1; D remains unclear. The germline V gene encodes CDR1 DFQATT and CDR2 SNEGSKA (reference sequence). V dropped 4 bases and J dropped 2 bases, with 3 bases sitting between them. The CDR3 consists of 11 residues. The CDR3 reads CSAIPYNEQFF. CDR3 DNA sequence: TGCAGTGCTATCCCCTACAATGAGCAGTTCTTC.

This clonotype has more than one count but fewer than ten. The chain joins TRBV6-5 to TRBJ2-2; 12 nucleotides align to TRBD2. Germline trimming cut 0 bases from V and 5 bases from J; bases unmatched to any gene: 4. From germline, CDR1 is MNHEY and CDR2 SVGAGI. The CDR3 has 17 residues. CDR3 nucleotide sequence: TGTGCCAGCAGTTACTCCTTACTAGCGGGGGGAACCGGGGAGCTGTTTTTT. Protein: CASSYSLLAGGTGELFF.

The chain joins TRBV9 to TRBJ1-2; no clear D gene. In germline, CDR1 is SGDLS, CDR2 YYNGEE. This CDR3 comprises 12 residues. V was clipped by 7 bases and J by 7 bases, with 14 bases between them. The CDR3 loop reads CASSELGSGYTF. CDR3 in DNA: TGTGCCAGCTCGGAACTTGGTTCTGGCTACACCTTC.

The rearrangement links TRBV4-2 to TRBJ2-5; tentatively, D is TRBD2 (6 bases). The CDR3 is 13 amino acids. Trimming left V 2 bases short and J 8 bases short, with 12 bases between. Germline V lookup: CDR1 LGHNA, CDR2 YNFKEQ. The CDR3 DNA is TGTGCCAGCAGCCAAAACGGAGGGGCCACCCAGTACTTC. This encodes CASSQNGGATQYF.

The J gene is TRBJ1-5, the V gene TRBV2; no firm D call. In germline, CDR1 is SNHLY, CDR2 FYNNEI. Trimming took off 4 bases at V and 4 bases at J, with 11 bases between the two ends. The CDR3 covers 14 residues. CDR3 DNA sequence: TGTGCCAGCAGTGGTCCGGGTGGAAATCAGCCCCAGCATTTT. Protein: CASSGPGGNQPQHF.

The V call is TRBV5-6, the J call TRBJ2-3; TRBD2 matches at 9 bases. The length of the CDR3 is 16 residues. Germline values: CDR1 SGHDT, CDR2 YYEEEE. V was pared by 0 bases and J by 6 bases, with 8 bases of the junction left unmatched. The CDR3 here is CASSLGISGSWDTQYF. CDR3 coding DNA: TGTGCCAGCAGCTTGGGAATTAGCGGGAGCTGGGATACGCAGTATTTT.

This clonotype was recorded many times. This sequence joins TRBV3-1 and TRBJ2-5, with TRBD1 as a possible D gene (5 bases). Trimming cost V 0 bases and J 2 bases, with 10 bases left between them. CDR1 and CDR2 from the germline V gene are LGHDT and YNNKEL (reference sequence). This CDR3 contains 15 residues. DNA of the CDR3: TGTGCCAGCAGCCAAGATATAGGACAACAAGAGACCCAGTACTTC. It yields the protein CASSQDIGQQETQYF.

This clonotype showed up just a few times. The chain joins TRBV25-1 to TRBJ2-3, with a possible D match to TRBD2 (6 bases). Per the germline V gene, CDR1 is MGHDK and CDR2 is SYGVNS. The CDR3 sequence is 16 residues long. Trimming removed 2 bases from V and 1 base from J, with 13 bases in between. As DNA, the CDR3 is TGTGCCAGCAGTGAACTTGGGGCGGGACGCACAGATACGCAGTATTTT. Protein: CASSELGAGRTDTQYF.

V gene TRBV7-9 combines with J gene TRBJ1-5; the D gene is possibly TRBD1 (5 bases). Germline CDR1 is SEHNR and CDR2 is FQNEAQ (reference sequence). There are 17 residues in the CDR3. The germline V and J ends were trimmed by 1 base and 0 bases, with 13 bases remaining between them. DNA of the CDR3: TGTGCCAGCAGCTTAGGTGGGGGGTCGGCTAGCAATCAGCCCCAGCATTTT. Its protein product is CASSLGGGSASNQPQHF.

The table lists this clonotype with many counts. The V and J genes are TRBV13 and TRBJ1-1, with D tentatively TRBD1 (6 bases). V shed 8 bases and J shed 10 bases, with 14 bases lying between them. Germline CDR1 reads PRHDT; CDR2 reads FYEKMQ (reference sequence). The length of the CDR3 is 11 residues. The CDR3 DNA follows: TGTGCCAGCTCCCTGGGGGGCTCAGCTTTCTTT. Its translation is CASSLGGSAFF.

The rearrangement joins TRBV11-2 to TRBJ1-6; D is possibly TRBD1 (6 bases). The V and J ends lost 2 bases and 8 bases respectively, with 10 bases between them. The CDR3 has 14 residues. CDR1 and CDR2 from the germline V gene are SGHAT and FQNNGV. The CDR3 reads CASSLIGGDSPLHF. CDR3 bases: TGTGCCAGCAGCTTAATAGGGGGGGATTCACCCCTCCACTTT.

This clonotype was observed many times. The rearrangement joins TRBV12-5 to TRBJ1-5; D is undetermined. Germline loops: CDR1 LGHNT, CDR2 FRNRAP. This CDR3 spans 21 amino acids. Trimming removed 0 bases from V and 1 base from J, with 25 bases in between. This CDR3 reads CASGLVLRQEMGKDSNQPQHF. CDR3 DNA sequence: TGTGCTAGTGGTTTGGTATTGCGGCAGGAGATGGGCAAGGACAGCAATCAGCCCCAGCATTTT. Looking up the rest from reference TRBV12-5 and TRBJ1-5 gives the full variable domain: DARVTQTPRHKVTEMGQEVTMRCQPILGHNTVFWYRQTMMQGLELLAYFRNRAPLDDSGMPKDRFSAEMPDATLATLKIQPSEPRDSAVYFCASGLVLRQEMGKDSNQPQHFGDGTRLSIL.

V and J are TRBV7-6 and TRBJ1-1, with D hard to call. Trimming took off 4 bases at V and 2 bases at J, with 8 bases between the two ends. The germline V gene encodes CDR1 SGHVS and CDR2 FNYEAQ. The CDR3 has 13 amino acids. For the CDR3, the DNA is TGTGCCAGCAGCTCAGACGTAAACACTGAAGCTTTCTTT. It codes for CASSSDVNTEAFF. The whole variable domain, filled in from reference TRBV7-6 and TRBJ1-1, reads GAGVSQSPRYKVTKRGQDVALRCDPISGHVSLYWYRQALGQGPEFLTYFNYEAQQDKSGLPNDRFSAERPEGSISTLTIQRTEQRDSAMYRCASSSDVNTEAFFGQGTRLTVV.